This record looks at one TCR beta chain sequence and its context. The protocol was immunoSEQ multiplex PCR, while the TCRdb copy is restricted to in-frame clones and leaves out a portion. The sample shows tens of thousands of clones, approximately 88% of them seen only once. These data are taken from a study of T cell changes during pregnancy in multiple sclerosis. Trimming cost V 0 bases and J 5 bases; bases outside gene matches: 4. The CDR3 spans 14 residues. Germline CDR1 SGHDT, CDR2 YYEEEE. The chain recombines TRBV5-6 with TRBJ2-7; 8 nucleotides match TRBD1. The input for sequencing was peripheral blood, taken in the first trimester of pregnancy. This sequence originates from a female donor in good health, enrolled as a control in a pregnancy study. The CDR3 sequence is CASSLGTGNHEQYF. The CDR3, as DNA: TGTGCCAGCAGCTTGGGGACAGGGAACCACGAGCAGTACTTC.